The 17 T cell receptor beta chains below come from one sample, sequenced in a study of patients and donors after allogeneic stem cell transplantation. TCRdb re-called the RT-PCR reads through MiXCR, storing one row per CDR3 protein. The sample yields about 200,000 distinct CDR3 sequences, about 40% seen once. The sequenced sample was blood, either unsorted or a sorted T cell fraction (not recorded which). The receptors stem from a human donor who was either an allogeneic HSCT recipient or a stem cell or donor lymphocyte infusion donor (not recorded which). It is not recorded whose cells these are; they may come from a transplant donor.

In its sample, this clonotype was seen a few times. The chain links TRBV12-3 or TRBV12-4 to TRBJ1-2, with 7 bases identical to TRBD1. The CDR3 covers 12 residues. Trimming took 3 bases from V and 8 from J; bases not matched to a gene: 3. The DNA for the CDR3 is TGTGCCAGCAGTTTTCCCAGGGGGGGCTACACCTTC. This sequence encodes CASSFPRGGYTF.

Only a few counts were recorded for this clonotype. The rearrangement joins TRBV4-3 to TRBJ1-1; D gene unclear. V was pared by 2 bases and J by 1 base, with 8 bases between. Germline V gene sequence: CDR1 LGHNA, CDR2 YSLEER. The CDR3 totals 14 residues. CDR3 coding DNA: TGCGCCAGCAGCCAAATTCTAGGGAACACTGAAGCTTTCTTT. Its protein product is CASSQILGNTEAFF.

The CDR3 DNA is TGCAGCGTTCTACTAGCGGACTCCTACAATGAGCAGTTCTTC. Translated, it gives CSVLLADSYNEQFF. The V gene is TRBV29-1, the J gene TRBJ2-1, with 8 bases identical to TRBD2. The junction had 3 bases not matched to a gene; V was cut back by 5 bases and J by 0 bases. The CDR3 totals 14 residues. Germline V gene sequence: CDR1 SQVTM, CDR2 ANQGSEA.

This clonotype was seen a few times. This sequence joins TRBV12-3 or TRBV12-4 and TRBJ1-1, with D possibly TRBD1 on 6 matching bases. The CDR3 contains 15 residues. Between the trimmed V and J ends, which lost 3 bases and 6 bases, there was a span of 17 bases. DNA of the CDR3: TGTGCCAGCAGTTTCGGGGGGGGCGCTGCCTCTGAAGCTTTCTTT. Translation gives CASSFGGGAASEAFF.

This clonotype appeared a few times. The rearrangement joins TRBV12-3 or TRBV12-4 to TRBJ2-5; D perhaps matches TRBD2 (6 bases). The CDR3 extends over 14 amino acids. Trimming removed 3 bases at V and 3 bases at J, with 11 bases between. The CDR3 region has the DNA TGTGCCAGCAGTTTCCGGGACTTCGAAGAGACCCAGTACTTC. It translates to CASSFRDFEETQYF.

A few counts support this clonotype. Written as DNA, the CDR3 is TGCGCCAGCAGCCACTCCTTCCCGGGACAGAAGAACACTGAAGCTTTCTTT. Protein: CASSHSFPGQKNTEAFF. The chain uses TRBV4-3 and TRBJ1-1; TRBD1 agrees at 7 bases. CDR1 and CDR2 (germline): LGHNA, YSLEER. This CDR3 spans 17 amino acids. The trim removed 3 bases at V and 1 base at J, leaving 11 bases unmatched.

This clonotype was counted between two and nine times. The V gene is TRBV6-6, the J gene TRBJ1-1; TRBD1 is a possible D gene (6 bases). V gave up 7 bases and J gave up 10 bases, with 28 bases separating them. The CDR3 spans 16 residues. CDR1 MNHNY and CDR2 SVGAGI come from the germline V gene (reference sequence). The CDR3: CASTLDRTWDRGGAFF. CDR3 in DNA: TGTGCCAGCACCCTCGACCGGACGTGGGATAGAGGGGGAGCTTTCTTT.

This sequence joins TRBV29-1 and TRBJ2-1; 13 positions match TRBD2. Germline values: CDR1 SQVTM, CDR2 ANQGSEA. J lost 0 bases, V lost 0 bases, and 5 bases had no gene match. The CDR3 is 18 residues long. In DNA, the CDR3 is TGCAGCGTTGAAGATTGGGGGACTAGCGGGACCTCCTACAATGAGCAGTTCTTC. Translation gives CSVEDWGTSGTSYNEQFF.

The CDR3 here is CASSLLLGLIDKNIQYF. CDR3 bases: TGTGCCAGCAGCTTACTATTAGGCTTGATAGACAAAAACATTCAGTACTTC. V usage is TRBV7-2 and J usage is TRBJ2-4; D gene ambiguous. V gave up 2 bases and J gave up 3 bases, with 17 bases separating them. CDR1 is SGHTA and CDR2 is FQGNSA in the germline V gene. The CDR3 is made up of 17 amino acids. Drawing the rest from reference TRBV7-2 and TRBJ2-4, the complete variable domain is GAGVSQSPSNKVTEKGKDVELRCDPISGHTALYWYRQSLGQGLEFLIYFQGNSAPDKSGLPSDRFSAERTGGSVSTLTIQRTQQEDSAVYLCASSLLLGLIDKNIQYFGAGTRLSVL.

Here the CDR3 DNA reads TGCAGTGCCCAAATTGGGGCGAGGGGGGCCAACGTCCTGACTTTC. It yields the protein CSAQIGARGANVLTF. The gene calls are TRBV20-1 and TRBJ2-6, with D perhaps TRBD1 (5 bases). The CDR3 runs to 15 residues. Per germline, CDR1 DFQATT and CDR2 SNEGSKA (reference sequence). V was pared by 6 bases and J by 4 bases, with 16 bases between.

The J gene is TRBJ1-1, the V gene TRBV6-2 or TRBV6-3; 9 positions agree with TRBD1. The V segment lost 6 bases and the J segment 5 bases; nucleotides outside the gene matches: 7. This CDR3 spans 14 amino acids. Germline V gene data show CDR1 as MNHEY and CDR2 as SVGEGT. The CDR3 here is CASSFNRGQTEAFF. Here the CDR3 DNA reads TGTGCCAGCAGCTTTAACAGGGGGCAAACTGAAGCTTTCTTT.

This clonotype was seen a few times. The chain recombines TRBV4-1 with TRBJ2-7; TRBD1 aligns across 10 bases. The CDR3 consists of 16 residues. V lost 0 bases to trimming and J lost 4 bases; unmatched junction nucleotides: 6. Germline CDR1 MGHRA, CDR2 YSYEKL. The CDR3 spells CASSQDVAGQGYEQYF. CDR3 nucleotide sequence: TGCGCCAGCAGCCAAGATGTGGCGGGACAGGGGTACGAGCAGTACTTC.

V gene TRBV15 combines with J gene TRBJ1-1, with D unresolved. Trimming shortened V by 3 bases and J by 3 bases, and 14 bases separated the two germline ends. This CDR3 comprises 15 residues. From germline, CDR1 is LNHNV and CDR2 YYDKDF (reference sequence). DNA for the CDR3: TGTGCCACCAGCAGGTCCGATTGGGAGCACACTGAAGCTTTCTTT. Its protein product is CATSRSDWEHTEAFF.

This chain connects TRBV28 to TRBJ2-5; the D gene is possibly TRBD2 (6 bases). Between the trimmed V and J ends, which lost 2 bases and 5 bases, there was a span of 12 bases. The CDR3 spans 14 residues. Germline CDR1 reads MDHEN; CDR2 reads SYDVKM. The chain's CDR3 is CASSLNALAETQYF. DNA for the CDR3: TGTGCCAGCAGTTTAAATGCACTAGCTGAGACCCAGTACTTC. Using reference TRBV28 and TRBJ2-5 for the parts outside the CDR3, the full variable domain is DVKVTQSSRYLVKRTGEKVFLECVQDMDHENMFWYRQDPGLGLRLIYFSYDVKMKEKGDIPEGYSVSREKKERFSLILESASTNQTSMYLCASSLNALAETQYFGPGTRLLVL.

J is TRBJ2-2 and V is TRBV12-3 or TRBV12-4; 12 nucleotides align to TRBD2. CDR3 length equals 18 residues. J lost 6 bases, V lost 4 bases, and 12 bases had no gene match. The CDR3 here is CASSSQPLAGGGSGELFF. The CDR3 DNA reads TGTGCCAGCAGTTCCCAGCCCCTAGCGGGAGGGGGATCCGGGGAGCTGTTTTTT.

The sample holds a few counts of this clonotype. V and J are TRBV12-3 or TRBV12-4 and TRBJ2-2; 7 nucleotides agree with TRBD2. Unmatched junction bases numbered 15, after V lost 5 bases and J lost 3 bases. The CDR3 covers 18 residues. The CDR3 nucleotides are TGTGCCAGCAGTCCCGGCGGGGCGGGAGAACGGTACACCGGGGAGCTGTTTTTT. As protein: CASSPGGAGERYTGELFF.

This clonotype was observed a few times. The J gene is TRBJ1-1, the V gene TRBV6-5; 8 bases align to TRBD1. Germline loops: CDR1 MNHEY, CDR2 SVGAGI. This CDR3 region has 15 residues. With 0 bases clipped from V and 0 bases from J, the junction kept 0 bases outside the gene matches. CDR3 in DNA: TGTGCCAGCAGTTACTCCAGGGGGCTGAACACTGAAGCTTTCTTT. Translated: CASSYSRGLNTEAFF.